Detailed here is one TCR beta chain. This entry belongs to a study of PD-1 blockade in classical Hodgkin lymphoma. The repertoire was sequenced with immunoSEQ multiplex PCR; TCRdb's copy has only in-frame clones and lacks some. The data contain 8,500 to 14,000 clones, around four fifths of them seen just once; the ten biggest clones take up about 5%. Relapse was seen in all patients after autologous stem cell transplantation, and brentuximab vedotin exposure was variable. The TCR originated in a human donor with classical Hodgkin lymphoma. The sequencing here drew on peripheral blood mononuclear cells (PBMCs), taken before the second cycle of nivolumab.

CDR3: CASSLPGDRREKLFF. DNA of the CDR3: TGTGCCAGCAGTCTACCAGGGGATAGGAGGGAAAAACTGTTTTTT. The chain is built from TRBV28 and TRBJ1-4; a possible D gene is TRBD1 (6 bases). The CDR3 covers 15 residues. CDR1 and CDR2 from the germline V gene are MDHEN and SYDVKM. V was pared by 5 bases and J by 8 bases, with 18 bases between.